This T cell receptor (beta chain) derives from a study of OX40 agonist ivuxolimab in advanced cancers. The timepoints at which blood was sampled were baseline, cycle 4 day 1, and cycle 7 day 1. This clone turned up a few times. The protocol was immunoSEQ multiplex PCR, while the TCRdb copy is restricted to in-frame clones and leaves out a portion. The profile shows more than 85,000 clones, around 85% of them singletons. The sequence came from an adult with an advanced solid tumor such as melanoma, head and neck, liver or kidney cancer. The sequencing here drew on CD4+ or CD8+ T cells sorted from blood, taken in a trial of the OX40 agonist ivuxolimab.

This chain's CDR3 is CASSSSGLLTEAFF. In DNA form, the CDR3 reads TGTGCCAGCAGTTCCTCAGGGTTGCTGACTGAAGCTTTCTTT. The chain recombines TRBV28 with TRBJ1-1; TRBD1 might be the D (5 bases). Between the trimmed V and J ends, which lost 4 bases and 5 bases, there was a span of 14 bases. In germline, CDR1 is MDHEN, CDR2 SYDVKM. CDR3 size: 14 residues. The full variable domain, in which reference TRBV28 and TRBJ1-1 provide the parts outside the CDR3, is DVKVTQSSRYLVKRTGEKVFLECVQDMDHENMFWYRQDPGLGLRLIYFSYDVKMKEKGDIPEGYSVSREKKERFSLILESASTNQTSMYLCASSSSGLLTEAFFGQGTRLTVV.